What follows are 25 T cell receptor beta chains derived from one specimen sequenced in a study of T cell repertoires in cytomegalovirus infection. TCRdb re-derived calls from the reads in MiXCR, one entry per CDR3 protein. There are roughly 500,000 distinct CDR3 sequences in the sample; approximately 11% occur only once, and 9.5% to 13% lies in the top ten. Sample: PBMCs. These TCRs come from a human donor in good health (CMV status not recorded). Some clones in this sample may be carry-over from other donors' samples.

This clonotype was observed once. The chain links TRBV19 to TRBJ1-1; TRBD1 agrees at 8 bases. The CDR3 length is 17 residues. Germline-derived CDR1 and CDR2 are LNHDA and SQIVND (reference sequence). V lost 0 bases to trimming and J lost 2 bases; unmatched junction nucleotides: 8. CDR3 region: CASSIDRWQGANTEAFF. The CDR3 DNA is TGTGCCAGTAGTATAGATAGGTGGCAGGGGGCTAACACTGAAGCTTTCTTT.

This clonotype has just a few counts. CDR3 in DNA: TGTGCCAGCAGCTCACCTGCCGGGACCAACAACGGCGAGCAGTACTTC. This encodes CASSSPAGTNNGEQYF. This chain uses TRBV5-5 with TRBJ2-7; either TRBD1 or TRBD2 may supply D (5 bases each). CDR1 is SGHKS and CDR2 is YYEKEE in the germline V gene (reference sequence). Trimming shortened V by 3 bases and J by 6 bases, and 22 bases separated the two germline ends. The CDR3 sequence is 16 residues long.

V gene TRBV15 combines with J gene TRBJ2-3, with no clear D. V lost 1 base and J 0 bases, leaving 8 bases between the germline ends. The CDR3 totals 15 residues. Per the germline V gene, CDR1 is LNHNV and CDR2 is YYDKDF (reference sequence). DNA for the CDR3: TGTGCCACCAGCAGAGGGACGCGGAGCACAGATACGCAGTATTTT. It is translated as CATSRGTRSTDTQYF.

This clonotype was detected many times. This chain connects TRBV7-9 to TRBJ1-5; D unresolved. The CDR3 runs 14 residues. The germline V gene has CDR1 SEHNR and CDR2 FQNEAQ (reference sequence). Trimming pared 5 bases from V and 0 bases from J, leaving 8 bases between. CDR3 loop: CASSHSYSNQPQHF. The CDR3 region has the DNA TGTGCCAGCAGCCACAGTTATAGCAATCAGCCCCAGCATTTT.

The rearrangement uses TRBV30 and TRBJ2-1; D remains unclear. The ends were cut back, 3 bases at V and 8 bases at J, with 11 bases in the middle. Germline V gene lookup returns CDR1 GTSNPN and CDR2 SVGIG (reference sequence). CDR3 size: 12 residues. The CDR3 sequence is CAWRNGLHEQFF. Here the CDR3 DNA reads TGTGCCTGGAGGAACGGGCTCCATGAGCAGTTCTTC.

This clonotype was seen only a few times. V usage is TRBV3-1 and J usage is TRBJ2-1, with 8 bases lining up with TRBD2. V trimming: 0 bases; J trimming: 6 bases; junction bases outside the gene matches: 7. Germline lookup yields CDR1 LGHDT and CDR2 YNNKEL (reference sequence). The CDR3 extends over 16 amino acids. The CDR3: CASSQDRAGLGNEQFF. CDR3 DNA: TGTGCCAGCAGCCAAGATCGCGCGGGACTAGGCAATGAGCAGTTCTTC.

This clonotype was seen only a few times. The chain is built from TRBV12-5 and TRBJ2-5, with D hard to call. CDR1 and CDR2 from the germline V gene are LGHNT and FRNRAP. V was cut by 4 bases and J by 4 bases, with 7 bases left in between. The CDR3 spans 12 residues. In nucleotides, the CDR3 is TGTGCTAGTGGTTCGGTCGGAGAGACCCAGTACTTC. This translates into CASGSVGETQYF.

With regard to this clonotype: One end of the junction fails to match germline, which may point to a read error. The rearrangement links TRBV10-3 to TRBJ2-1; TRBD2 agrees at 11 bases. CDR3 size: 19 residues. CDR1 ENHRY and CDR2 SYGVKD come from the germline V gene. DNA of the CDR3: TGTGCCATCAGTGGGGGGGGGACTAGCGGACCGAGCTCCTACAATGAGCAGCTCTTC. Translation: CAISGGGTSGPSSYNEQLF.

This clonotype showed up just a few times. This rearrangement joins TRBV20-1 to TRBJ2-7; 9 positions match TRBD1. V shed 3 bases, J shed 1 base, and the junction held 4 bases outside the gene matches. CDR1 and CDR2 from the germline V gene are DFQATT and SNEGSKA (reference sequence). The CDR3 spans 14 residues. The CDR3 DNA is TGCAGTGCTAGTCTCGGGACAGGGTCCTACGAGCAGTACTTC. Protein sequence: CSASLGTGSYEQYF.

The CDR3 loop is CASSQVSIPAFF. Written as DNA, the CDR3 is TGCGCCAGCAGCCAAGTTTCGATTCCGGCTTTCTTT. This chain links TRBV4-1 with TRBJ1-1; D is unclear. The CDR3 runs 12 residues. The V gene lost 1 base and the J gene lost 11 bases, with 11 bases spanning the gap. The V gene's germline CDR1 is MGHRA and CDR2 YSYEKL.

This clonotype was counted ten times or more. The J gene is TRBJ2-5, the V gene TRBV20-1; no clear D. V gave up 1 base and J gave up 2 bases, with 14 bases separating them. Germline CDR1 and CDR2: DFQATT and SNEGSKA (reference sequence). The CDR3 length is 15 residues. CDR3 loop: CSARVPLGGQETQYF. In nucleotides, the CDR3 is TGCAGTGCTAGAGTCCCTCTCGGCGGACAAGAGACCCAGTACTTC.

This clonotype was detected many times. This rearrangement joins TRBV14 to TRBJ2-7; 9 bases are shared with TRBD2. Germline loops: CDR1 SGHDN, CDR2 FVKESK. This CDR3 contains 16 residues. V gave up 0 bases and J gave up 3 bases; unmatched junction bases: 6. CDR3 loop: CASSQEGLAGHYEQYF. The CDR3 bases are TGTGCCAGCAGCCAAGAGGGTCTAGCGGGGCACTACGAGCAGTACTTC.

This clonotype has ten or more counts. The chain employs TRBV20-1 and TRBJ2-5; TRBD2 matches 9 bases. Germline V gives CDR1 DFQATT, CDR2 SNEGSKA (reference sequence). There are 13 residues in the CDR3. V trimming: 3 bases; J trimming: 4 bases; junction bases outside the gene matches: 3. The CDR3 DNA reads TGCAGTGCTAGGGGACTAGCAGTAGAGACCCAGTACTTC. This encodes CSARGLAVETQYF.

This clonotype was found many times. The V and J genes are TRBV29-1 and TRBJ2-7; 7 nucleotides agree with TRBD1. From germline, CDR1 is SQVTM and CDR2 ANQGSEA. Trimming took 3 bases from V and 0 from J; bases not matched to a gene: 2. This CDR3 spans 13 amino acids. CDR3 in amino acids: CSVEDRFSYEQYF. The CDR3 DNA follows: TGCAGCGTTGAGGACAGGTTCTCCTACGAGCAGTACTTC.

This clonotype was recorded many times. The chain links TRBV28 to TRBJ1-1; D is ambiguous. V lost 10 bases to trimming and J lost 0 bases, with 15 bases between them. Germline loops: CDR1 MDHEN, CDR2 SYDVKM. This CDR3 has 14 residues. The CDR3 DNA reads TGTGCCATCCACGAGGCCGCCGTGAACACTGAAGCTTTCTTT. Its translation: CAIHEAAVNTEAFF. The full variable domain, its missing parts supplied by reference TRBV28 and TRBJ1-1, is DVKVTQSSRYLVKRTGEKVFLECVQDMDHENMFWYRQDPGLGLRLIYFSYDVKMKEKGDIPEGYSVSREKKERFSLILESASTNQTSMYLCAIHEAAVNTEAFFGQGTRLTVV.

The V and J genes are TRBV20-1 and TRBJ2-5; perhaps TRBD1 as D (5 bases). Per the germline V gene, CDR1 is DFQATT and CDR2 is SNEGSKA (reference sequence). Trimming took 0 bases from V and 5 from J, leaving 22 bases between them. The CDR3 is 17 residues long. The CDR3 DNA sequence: TGCAGTGCTAGAGATGGTTTTTGGGGCCAGGCCGGCGAGACCCAGTACTTC. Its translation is CSARDGFWGQAGETQYF.

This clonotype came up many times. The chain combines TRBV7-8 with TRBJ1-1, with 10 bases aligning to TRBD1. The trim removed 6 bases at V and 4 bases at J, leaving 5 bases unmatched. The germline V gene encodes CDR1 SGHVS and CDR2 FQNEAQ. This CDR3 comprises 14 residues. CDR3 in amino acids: CASSSGQGITEAFF. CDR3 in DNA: TGTGCCAGCAGTTCGGGACAGGGGATCACTGAAGCTTTCTTT.

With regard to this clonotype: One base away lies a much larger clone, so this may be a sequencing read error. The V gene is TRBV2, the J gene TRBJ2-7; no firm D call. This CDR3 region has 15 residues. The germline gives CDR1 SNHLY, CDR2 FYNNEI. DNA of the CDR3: TGTGTCAGCGCGTCCGGGTTTAGCTTATTTTACGAGCAGTACTTC. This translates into CVSASGFSLFYEQYF.

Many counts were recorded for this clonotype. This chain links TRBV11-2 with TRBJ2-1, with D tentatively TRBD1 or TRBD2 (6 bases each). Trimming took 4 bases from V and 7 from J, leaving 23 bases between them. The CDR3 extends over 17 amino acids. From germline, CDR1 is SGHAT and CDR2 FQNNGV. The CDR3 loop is CASSSEVGGHPWNEQFF. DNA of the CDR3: TGTGCCAGCAGCTCAGAGGTGGGGGGACATCCTTGGAATGAGCAGTTCTTC.

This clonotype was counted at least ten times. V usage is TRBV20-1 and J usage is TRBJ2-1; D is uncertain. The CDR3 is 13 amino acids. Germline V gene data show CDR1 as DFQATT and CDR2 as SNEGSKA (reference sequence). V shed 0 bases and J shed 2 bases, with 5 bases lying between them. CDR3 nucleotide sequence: TGCAGTGCTAGAGATCGTGCCTACAATGAGCAGTTCTTC. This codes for CSARDRAYNEQFF.

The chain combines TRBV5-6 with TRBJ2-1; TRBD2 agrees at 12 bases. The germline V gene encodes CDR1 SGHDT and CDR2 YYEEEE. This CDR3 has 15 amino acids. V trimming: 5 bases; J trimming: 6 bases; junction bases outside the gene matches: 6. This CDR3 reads CASRYGLAGSNEQFF. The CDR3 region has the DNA TGTGCCAGCAGATACGGACTAGCGGGGTCCAATGAGCAGTTCTTC. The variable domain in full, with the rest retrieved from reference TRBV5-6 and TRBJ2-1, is DAGVTQSPTHLIKTRGQQVTLRCSPKSGHDTVSWYQQALGQGPQFIFQYYEEEERQRGNFPDRFSGHQFPNYSSELNVNALLLGDSALYLCASRYGLAGSNEQFFGPGTRLTVL.

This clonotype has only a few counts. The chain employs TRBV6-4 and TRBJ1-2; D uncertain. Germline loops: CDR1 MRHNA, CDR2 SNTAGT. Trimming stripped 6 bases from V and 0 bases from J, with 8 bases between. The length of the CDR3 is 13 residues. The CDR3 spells CASSPSPNYGYTF. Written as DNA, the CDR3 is TGTGCCAGCAGCCCTTCTCCTAACTATGGCTACACCTTC.

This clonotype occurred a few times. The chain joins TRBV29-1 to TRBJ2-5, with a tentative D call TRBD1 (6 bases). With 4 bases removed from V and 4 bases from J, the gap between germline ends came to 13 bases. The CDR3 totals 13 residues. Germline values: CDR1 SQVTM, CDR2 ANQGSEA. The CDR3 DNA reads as TGCAGCGTTGGGGACACAGGGTCAGAGACCCAGTACTTC. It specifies CSVGDTGSETQYF.

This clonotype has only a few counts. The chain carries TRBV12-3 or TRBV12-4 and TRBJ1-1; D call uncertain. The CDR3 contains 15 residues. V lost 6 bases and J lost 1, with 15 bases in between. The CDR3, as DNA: TGTGCCAGCAGCCCTACGGACGGGGAGAACACTGAAGCTTTCTTT. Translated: CASSPTDGENTEAFF.

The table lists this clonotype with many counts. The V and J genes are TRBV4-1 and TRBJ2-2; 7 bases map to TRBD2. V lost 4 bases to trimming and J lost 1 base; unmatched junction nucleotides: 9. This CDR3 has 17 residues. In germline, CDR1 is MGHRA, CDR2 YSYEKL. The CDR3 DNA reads TGCGCCAGCAGCCGGGGAATGGGGGAGGGGAACACCGGGGAGCTGTTTTTT. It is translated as CASSRGMGEGNTGELFF.